This record concerns one T cell receptor (beta chain) sequence. The data originate from a study of cytomegalovirus exposure and HLA in healthy donors. Produced via immunoSEQ multiplex PCR; TCRdb's table is partial and in-frame only. This sample has around 93,000 clones, with less than 85% found just once. V lost 9 bases and J 3 bases, leaving 18 bases between the germline ends. CDR3 length equals 14 residues. Germline V gives CDR1 MDHEN, CDR2 SYDVKM. This receptor was taken from a man aged 18 to 29 in good health and CMV-seropositive. The source material was PBMCs. V gene TRBV28 combines with J gene TRBJ2-7; D is possibly TRBD2 (7 bases). The CDR3 DNA is TGTGCCAGTACTACCCTAGCGGACAGCTACGAGCAGTACTTC. It specifies CASTTLADSYEQYF.